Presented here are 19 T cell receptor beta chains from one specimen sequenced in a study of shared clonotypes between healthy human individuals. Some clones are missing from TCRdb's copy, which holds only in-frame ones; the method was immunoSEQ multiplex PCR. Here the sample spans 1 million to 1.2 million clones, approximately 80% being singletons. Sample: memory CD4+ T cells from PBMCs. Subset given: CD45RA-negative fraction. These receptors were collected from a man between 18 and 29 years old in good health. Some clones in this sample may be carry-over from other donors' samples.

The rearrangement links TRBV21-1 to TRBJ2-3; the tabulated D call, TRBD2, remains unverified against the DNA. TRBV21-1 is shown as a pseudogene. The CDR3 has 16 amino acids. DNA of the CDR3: TGTGCCAGCAGCAAAGGGGGACTAGCGTCGGGAGATACGCAGTATTTT. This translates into CASSKGGLASGDTQYF.

The CDR3: CASSQKQGQGLYF. CDR3 coding DNA: TGTGCCAGCAGCCAAAAACAGGGACAGGGATTATACTTC. The chain employs TRBV6-1 and TRBJ2-7, with 9 bases lining up with TRBD1. The ends lost 6 bases at V and 13 bases at J; junction bases unmatched: 13. The CDR3 is 13 residues long. CDR1 is MNHNS and CDR2 is SASEGT in the germline V gene.

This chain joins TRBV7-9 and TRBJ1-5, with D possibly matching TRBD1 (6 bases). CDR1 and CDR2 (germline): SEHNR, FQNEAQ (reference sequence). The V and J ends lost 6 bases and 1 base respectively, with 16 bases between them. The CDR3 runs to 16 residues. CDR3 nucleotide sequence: TGTGCCAGCAGTCCACAGGGATCGGCAAGCAATCAGCCCCAGCATTTT. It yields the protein CASSPQGSASNQPQHF.

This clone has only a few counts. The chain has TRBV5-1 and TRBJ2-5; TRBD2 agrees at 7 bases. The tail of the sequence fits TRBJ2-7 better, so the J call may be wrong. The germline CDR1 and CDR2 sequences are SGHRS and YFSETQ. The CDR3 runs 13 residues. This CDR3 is CASSLNSGDEQYF. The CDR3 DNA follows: TGCGCCAGCAGCTTGAACAGCGGGGACGAGCAGTACTTC.

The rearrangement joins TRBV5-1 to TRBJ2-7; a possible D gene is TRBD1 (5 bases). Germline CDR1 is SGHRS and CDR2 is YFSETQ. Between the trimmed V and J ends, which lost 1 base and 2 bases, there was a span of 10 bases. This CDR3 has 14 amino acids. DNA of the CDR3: TGCGCCAGCAGCTTGTCAAGACAGCCCTACGAGCAGTACTTC. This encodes CASSLSRQPYEQYF. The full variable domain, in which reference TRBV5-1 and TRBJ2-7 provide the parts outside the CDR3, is KAGVTQTPRYLIKTRGQQVTLSCSPISGHRSVSWYQQTPGQGLQFLFEYFSETQRNKGNFPGRFSGRQFSNSRSEMNVSTLELGDSALYLCASSLSRQPYEQYFGPGTRLTVT.

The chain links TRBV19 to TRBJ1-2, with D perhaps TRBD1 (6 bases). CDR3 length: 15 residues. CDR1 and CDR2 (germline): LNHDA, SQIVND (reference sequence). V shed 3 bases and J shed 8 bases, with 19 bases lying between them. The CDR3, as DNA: TGTGCCAGTAGTATCAACCGTCGGGGGGCAGGCGGCTACACCTTC. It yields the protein CASSINRRGAGGYTF.

The CDR3 DNA reads TGTGCCAGCTCGGCAACGGGACAGGGGAGTGGTACCGGGGAGCTGTTTTTT. Protein: CASSATGQGSGTGELFF. The chain combines TRBV18 with TRBJ2-2, with 10 bases fitting TRBD1. V lost 6 bases, J lost 5 bases, and 12 bases stayed unmatched. The CDR3 loop spans 17 amino acids. Germline CDR1 reads KGHSH; CDR2 reads LQKENI.

The CDR3 loop is CASTQRAAGASYGYTF. The CDR3 nucleotides read TGTGCCAGCACCCAGCGGGCGGCAGGGGCATCGTATGGCTACACCTTC. The chain recombines TRBV6-6 with TRBJ1-2; TRBD1 is a possible D gene (6 bases). The germline V gene encodes CDR1 MNHNY and CDR2 SVGAGI (reference sequence). V was shortened by 7 bases and J by 5 bases, with 23 bases between the two germline ends. This CDR3 region has 16 residues.

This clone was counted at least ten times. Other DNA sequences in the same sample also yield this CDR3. Here the CDR3 DNA reads TGTGCCAGCAGTTTTACGGCCCAAGTCCGCAATACGCAGTATTTT. As protein: CASSFTAQVRNTQYF. V gene TRBV28 combines with J gene TRBJ2-3; D unclear. Deletions cut 3 bases from V and 7 bases from J, with 17 bases between. The CDR3 length is 15 residues. Germline V gives CDR1 MDHEN, CDR2 SYDVKM.

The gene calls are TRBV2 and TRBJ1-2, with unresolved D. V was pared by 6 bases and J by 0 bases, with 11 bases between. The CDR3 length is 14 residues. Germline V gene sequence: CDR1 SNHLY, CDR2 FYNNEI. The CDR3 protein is CASRRGTANYGYTF. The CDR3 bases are TGTGCCAGCAGACGGGGTACGGCTAACTATGGCTACACCTTC.

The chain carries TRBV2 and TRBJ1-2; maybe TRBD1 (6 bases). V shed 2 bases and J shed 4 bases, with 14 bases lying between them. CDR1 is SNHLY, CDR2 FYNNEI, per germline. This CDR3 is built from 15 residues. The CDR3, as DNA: TGTGCCAGCAGTGAACAACAGGGTTCCTTCTATGGCTACACCTTC. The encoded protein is CASSEQQGSFYGYTF.

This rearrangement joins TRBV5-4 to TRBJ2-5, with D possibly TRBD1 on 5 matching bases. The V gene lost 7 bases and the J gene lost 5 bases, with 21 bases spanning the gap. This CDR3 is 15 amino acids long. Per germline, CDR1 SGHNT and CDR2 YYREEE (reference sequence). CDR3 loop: CASAPAAGNRETQYF. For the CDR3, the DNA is TGTGCCAGCGCCCCCGCGGCAGGGAATAGGGAGACCCAGTACTTC.

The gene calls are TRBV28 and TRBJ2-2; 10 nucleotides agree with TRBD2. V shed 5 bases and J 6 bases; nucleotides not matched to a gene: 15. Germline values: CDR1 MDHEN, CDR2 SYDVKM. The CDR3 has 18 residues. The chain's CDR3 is CASSPGGSGRAAAGELFF. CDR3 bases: TGTGCCAGCAGTCCCGGGGGGAGCGGGAGGGCCGCAGCCGGGGAGCTGTTTTTT.

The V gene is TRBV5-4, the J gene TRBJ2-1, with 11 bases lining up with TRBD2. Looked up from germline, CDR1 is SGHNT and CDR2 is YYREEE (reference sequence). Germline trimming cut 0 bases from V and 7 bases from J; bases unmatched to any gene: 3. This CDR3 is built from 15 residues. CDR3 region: CASSLGLAGRNEQFF. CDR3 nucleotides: TGTGCCAGCAGCTTGGGACTAGCGGGGAGAAATGAGCAGTTCTTC. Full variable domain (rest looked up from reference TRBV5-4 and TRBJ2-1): ETGVTQSPTHLIKTRGQQVTLRCSSQSGHNTVSWYQQALGQGPQFIFQYYREEENGRGNFPPRFSGLQFPNYSSELNVNALELDDSALYLCASSLGLAGRNEQFFGPGTRLTVL.

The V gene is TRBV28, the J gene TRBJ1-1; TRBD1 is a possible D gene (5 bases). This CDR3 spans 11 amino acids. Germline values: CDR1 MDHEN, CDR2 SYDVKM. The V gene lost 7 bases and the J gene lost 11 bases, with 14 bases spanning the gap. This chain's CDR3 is CASNEGGAAFF. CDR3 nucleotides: TGTGCCAGCAATGAAGGAGGGGCTGCTTTCTTT.

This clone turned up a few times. This CDR3 reads CAWSAIDRVRMNTEAFF. The DNA for the CDR3 is TGTGCCTGGAGTGCAATTGACAGGGTCCGGATGAACACTGAAGCTTTCTTT. The J gene is TRBJ1-1, the V gene TRBV30; 7 bases map to TRBD1. The CDR3 extends over 17 amino acids. Trimming cost V 1 base and J 0 bases; bases outside gene matches: 11. Germline lookup yields CDR1 GTSNPN and CDR2 SVGIG (reference sequence).

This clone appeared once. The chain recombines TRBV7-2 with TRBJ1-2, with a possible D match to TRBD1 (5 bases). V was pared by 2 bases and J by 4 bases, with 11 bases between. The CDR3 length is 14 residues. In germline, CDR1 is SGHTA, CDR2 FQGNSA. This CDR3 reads CASSLTDTAYGYTF. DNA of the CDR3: TGTGCCAGCAGCTTAACGGACACAGCCTATGGCTACACCTTC.

CDR3: CASSQGLAGGPGYEQYF. Written as DNA, the CDR3 is TGCGCCAGCAGCCAAGGCCTAGCGGGAGGGCCAGGGTACGAGCAGTACTTC. The V gene is TRBV4-3, the J gene TRBJ2-7, with 12 bases matching TRBD2. CDR1 and CDR2 from the germline V gene are LGHNA and YSLEER. There are 17 residues in the CDR3. V shed 1 base and J 4 bases; nucleotides not matched to a gene: 8.

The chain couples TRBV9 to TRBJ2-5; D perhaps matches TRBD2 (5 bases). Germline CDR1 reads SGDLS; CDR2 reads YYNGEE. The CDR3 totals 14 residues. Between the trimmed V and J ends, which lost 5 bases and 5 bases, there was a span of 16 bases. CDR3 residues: CASRLEATAETQYF. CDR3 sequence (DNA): TGTGCCAGCAGACTGGAGGCGACGGCGGAGACCCAGTACTTC.